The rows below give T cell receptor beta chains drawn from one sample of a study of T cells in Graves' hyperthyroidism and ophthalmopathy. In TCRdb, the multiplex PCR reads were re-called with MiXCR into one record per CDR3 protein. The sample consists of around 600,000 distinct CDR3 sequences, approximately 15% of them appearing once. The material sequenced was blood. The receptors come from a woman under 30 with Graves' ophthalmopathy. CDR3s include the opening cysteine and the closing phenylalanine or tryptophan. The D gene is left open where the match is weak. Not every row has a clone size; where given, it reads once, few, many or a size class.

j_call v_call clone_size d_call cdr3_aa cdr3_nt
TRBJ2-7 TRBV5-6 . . CASSRESAGMDEQYF TGTGCCAGCAGCCGGGAAAGCGCGGGCATGGACGAGCAGTACTTC
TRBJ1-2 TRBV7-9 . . CASSFNRRSYGYTF TGTGCCAGCAGCTTTAATCGACGCTCCTATGGCTACACCTTC
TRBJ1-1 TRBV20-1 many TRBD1 CSARDLQGPLEAFF TGCAGTGCTAGAGACCTACAGGGGCCCCTTGAAGCTTTCTTT
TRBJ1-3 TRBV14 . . CASSQQGTGNTIYF TGTGCCAGCAGCCAACAGGGAACCGGAAACACCATATATTTT
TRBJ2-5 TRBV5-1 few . CASSRTHQETQYF TGCGCCAGCAGCCGGACTCATCAAGAGACCCAGTACTTC
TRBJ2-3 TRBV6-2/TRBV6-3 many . CASRDGTPDTQYF TGTGCCAGCAGAGACGGAACTCCAGATACGCAGTATTTT
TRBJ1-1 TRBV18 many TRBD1 CASFNRGLGTEAFF TGTGCCAGCTTCAACAGGGGTTTGGGCACTGAAGCTTTCTTT
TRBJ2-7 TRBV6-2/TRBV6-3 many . CASNPSGPLYEQYF TGTGCCAGCAACCCAAGCGGCCCTCTTTACGAGCAGTACTTC
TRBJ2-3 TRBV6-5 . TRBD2 CASSYPTSGRSTDTQYF TGTGCCAGCAGTTACCCGACTAGCGGGAGAAGCACAGATACGCAGTATTTT
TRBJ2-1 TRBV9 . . CASSVGGESYNEQFF TGTGCCAGCAGCGTAGGTGGGGAATCCTACAATGAGCAGTTCTTC
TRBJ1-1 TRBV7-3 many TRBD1 CASSSQGTEAFF TGTGCCAGCAGTTCACAGGGGACTGAAGCTTTCTTT
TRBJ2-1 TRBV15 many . CATSRWGTDNEQFF TGTGCCACCAGCAGATGGGGAACAGACAATGAGCAGTTCTTC
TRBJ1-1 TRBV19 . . CTSSIRGWGMNTEAFF TGTACCAGTAGTATTCGGGGCTGGGGGATGAACACTGAAGCTTTCTTT
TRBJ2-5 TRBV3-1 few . CASSQAPGLSFEETQYF TGTGCCAGCAGCCAAGCGCCGGGACTGTCGTTCGAAGAGACCCAGTACTTC
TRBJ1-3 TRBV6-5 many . CASSYSPPQHSGNTIYF TGTGCCAGCAGTTACTCGCCCCCACAGCACTCTGGAAACACCATATATTTT
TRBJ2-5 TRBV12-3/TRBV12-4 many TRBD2 CASSRGLAGDRETQYF TGTGCCAGCAGCCGAGGACTAGCGGGAGATCGAGAGACCCAGTACTTC
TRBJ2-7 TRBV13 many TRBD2 CASSLETSGSHEQYF TGTGCCAGCAGCTTAGAGACTAGCGGGAGCCACGAGCAGTACTTC
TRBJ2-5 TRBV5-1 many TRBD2 CASSLGLAGGPPKETQYF TGCGCCAGCAGCCTAGGACTAGCGGGAGGGCCACCGAAAGAGACCCAGTACTTC
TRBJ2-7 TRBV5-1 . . CASSPLRALSYEQYF TGCGCCAGCAGCCCCCTCCGGGCTCTCTCCTACGAGCAGTACTTC
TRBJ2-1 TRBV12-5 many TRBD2 CASGLSSGRAAEQFF TGTGCTAGTGGTTTGAGTAGCGGGAGGGCAGCTGAGCAGTTCTTC
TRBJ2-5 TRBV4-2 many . CASSQNSGGEETQYF TGTGCCAGCAGCCAAAACTCTGGCGGAGAAGAGACCCAGTACTTC
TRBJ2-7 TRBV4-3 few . CASSHWGTANYEQYF TGCGCCAGCAGCCACTGGGGGACGGCAAACTACGAGCAGTACTTC
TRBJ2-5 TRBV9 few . CASSAGAGRTQETQYF TGTGCCAGCAGCGCCGGGGCGGGGAGGACCCAAGAGACCCAGTACTTC
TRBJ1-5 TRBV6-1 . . CASSFPQHF TGTGCCAGCAGCTTCCCCCAGCATTTT
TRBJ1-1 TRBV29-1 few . CSVEFLWGGMNTEAFF TGCAGCGTTGAATTTCTCTGGGGGGGCATGAACACTGAAGCTTTCTTT
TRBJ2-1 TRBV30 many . CAWSGEHSHSYNEQFF TGTGCCTGGAGTGGAGAGCACTCCCACTCCTACAATGAGCAGTTCTTC
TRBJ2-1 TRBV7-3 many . CASSRNRGPDYNEQFF TGTGCCAGCAGTAGGAATAGGGGCCCCGATTACAATGAGCAGTTCTTC
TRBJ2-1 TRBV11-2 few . CASSLAWGDNEQFF TGTGCCAGCAGCTTAGCTTGGGGTGACAATGAGCAGTTCTTC
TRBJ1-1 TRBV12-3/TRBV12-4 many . CASAPVIVAEAFF TGTGCCAGCGCCCCAGTCATCGTGGCTGAAGCTTTCTTT
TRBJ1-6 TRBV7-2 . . CASSSTSGTDNSPLHF TGTGCCAGCAGCTCCACATCCGGGACTGACAATTCACCCCTCCACTTT
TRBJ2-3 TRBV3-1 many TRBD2 CASSQEASGRAPTDTQYF TGTGCCAGCAGCCAAGAGGCTAGCGGGAGGGCCCCCACAGATACGCAGTATTTT
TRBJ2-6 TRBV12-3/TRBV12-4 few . CASKKNSGANVLTF TGTGCCAGCAAAAAGAATTCTGGGGCCAACGTCCTGACTTTC
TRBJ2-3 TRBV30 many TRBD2 CAWSLAGGRTSTDTQYF TGTGCCTGGAGTTTAGCGGGAGGCCGCACAAGCACAGATACGCAGTATTTT
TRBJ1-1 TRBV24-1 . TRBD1 CATRAGQGGTEAFF TGTGCCACCAGGGCGGGACAGGGGGGCACTGAAGCTTTCTTT
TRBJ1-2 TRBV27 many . CASRKTVNYGYTF TGTGCCAGCAGGAAGACTGTTAACTATGGCTACACCTTC
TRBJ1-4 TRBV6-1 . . CASMPPAGQGPEKLFF TGTGCCAGCATGCCCCCGGCGGGGCAGGGCCCTGAAAAACTGTTTTTT
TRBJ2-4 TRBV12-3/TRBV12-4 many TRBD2 CASSPGEGSKNIQYF TGTGCCAGCAGCCCTGGGGAGGGGTCCAAAAACATTCAGTACTTC
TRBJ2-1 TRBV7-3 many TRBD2 CASSARIGTSGHNEQFF TGTGCCAGCAGCGCCCGGATAGGGACTAGCGGCCACAATGAGCAGTTCTTC
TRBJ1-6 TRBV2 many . CASSPRQASSYNSPLHF TGTGCCAGCAGTCCCCGACAGGCGAGCTCCTATAATTCACCCCTCCACTTT
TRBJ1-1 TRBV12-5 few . CASGLAGFGSSGAEAFF TGTGCTAGTGGTTTGGCAGGGTTCGGCTCTTCTGGCGCTGAAGCTTTCTTT
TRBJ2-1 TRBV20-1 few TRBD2 CSARDAGTSGSYSYNEQFF TGCAGTGCTAGAGATGCGGGCACTAGCGGGAGTTATTCCTACAATGAGCAGTTCTTC
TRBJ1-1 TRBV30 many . CAWNRGDPSAFF TGTGCCTGGAATAGGGGGGACCCCTCGGCTTTCTTT
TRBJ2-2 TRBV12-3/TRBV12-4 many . CASSVWTGELFF TGTGCCAGCAGTGTATGGACCGGGGAGCTGTTTTTT
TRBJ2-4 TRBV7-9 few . CASSSPGLGLAKNIQYF TGTGCCAGCAGCTCGCCGGGACTGGGGCTAGCCAAAAACATTCAGTACTTC
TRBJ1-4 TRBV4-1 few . CASRASGGSRGGKLFF TGCGCCAGCAGAGCCTCTGGGGGCAGCCGGGGGGGTAAACTGTTTTTT
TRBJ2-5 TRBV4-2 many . CASSQDPQETQYF TGTGCCAGCAGCCAAGATCCCCAAGAGACCCAGTACTTC
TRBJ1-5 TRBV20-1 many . CSYESGDSLGNQPQHF TGCAGTTACGAATCGGGGGATTCTTTGGGTAATCAGCCCCAGCATTTT
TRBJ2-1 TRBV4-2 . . CASSQDVWASARASYNEQFF TGTGCCAGCAGCCAAGATGTGTGGGCTAGCGCCCGAGCTTCCTACAATGAGCAGTTCTTC
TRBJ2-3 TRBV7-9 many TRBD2 CASSLSLAADTDTQYF TGTGCCAGCAGCTTATCTCTAGCGGCTGACACAGATACGCAGTATTTT
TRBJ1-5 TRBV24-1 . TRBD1 CATRKISGQGSDQPQHF TGTGCCACCAGGAAAATATCGGGACAGGGCTCAGATCAGCCCCAGCATTTT
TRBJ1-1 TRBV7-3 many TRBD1 CASCLTGGETEAFF TGTGCCAGCTGCCTGACAGGGGGCGAGACTGAAGCTTTCTTT
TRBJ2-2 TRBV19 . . CASSVGLGAGELFF TGTGCCAGTAGCGTCGGCTTGGGGGCCGGGGAGCTGTTTTTT
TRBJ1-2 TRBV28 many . CASSLSTGLGGYGYTF TGTGCCAGCAGTCTCTCGACAGGTCTAGGCGGCTATGGCTACACCTTC
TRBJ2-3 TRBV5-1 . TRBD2 CASSFRAGGGTDTQYF TGCGCCAGCAGCTTCCGAGCGGGAGGGGGCACAGATACGCAGTATTTT
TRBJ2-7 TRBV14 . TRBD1 CASSQVAGTAYEQYF TGTGCCAGCAGCCAAGTAGCCGGGACAGCCTACGAGCAGTACTTC
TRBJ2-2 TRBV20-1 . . CSARGGRTGELFF TGCAGTGCTAGAGGGGGCAGAACCGGGGAGCTGTTTTTT
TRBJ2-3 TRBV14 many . CASSQGTAPLTDTQYF TGTGCCAGCAGCCAAGGGACCGCACCTTTAACAGATACGCAGTATTTT
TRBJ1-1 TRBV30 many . CAWNTGGDTEAFF TGTGCCTGGAATACGGGAGGGGACACTGAAGCTTTCTTT
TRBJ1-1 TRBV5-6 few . CASSLDRVSGVTEAFF TGTGCCAGCAGCTTGGACAGGGTGAGTGGAGTCACTGAAGCTTTCTTT
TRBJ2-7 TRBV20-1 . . CSARDSGGSGLYEQYF TGCAGTGCTAGAGATTCTGGGGGAAGCGGTTTGTACGAGCAGTACTTC